Listed below are T cell receptor beta chains from one sample, sequenced in a study of OX40 agonist ivuxolimab in advanced cancers. Sequenced by immunoSEQ multiplex PCR; TCRdb stores in-frame clones only, minus some. This table has 71,000 or so clones, about 86% appearing once. The sample in question was CD4+ or CD8+ T cells sorted from blood, obtained in a trial of the OX40 agonist ivuxolimab. These receptors were collected from an adult with an advanced solid tumor such as melanoma, head and neck, liver or kidney cancer. Both conserved end residues are part of each CDR3. D genes are given only for firm matches. Rows give clone size only sometimes, using once, few, many, or a class for an expanded clone.

CDR3nt,CDR3aa,d_gene,abundance,j_gene,v_gene
TGTGCCAGCAGTTTAACTAGCGCAATCTCCTACGAGCAGTACTTC,CASSLTSAISYEQYF,TRBD2,-,TRBJ2-7,TRBV28
TGTGCCAGCAGTGAGGGACAGGGTGAAGCTTTCTTT,CASSEGQGEAFF,TRBD1,-,TRBJ1-1,TRBV6-4
TGTGCCAGCAGTTCTCCGACTGTGGATAACTATGGCTACACCTTC,CASSSPTVDNYGYTF,-,-,TRBJ1-2,TRBV28
TGTGCCAGCAGTACCAGGGGAGGAGGCTATGGCTACACCTTC,CASSTRGGGYGYTF,-,-,TRBJ1-2,TRBV28
TGTGCCAGCAGCTTAATCGGGGTCTCAGATACGCAGTATTTT,CASSLIGVSDTQYF,-,-,TRBJ2-3,TRBV7-3
TGTGCCAGCAGCGTCACGACAGCGGGCACAGATACGCAGTATTTT,CASSVTTAGTDTQYF,-,-,TRBJ2-3,TRBV11-2
TGTGCCAGCTTCCCAGGAGCTAGCGGGAGGTGGACAGATACGCAGTATTTT,CASFPGASGRWTDTQYF,TRBD2,-,TRBJ2-3,TRBV28
TGCAGCGGGGGGGAAAACACCGGGGAGCTGTTTTTT,CSGGENTGELFF,-,-,TRBJ2-2,TRBV29-1
TGTGCCAGCAGTTTTACTCGGGACAGGGGAAACACCGGGGAGCTGTTTTTT,CASSFTRDRGNTGELFF,TRBD1,once,TRBJ2-2,TRBV7-3
TGTGCCAGCTCATCAGGGGCCGGAGGGGACGGCTACACCTTC,CASSSGAGGDGYTF,-,-,TRBJ1-2,TRBV18
TGTGCCAGCTCACCACAATCAGGACATAGCAATCAGCCCCAGCATTTT,CASSPQSGHSNQPQHF,-,-,TRBJ1-5,TRBV18
TGCGCCAGCAGAGAACTAGCGGCAGCCTACGAGCAGTACTTC,CASRELAAAYEQYF,TRBD2,-,TRBJ2-7,TRBV5-1
TGCGCCAGCAGCTTCCGGCTCGAAGGGTGGGAGACCCAGTACTTC,CASSFRLEGWETQYF,-,-,TRBJ2-5,TRBV5-1
TGTGCCAGCAGTCCCACCGTTAGCGGGAGATACGAGCAGTACTTC,CASSPTVSGRYEQYF,TRBD2,once,TRBJ2-7,TRBV27
TGTGCCAGCAGTACCGGACAGGCTCGTGGCTACACCTTC,CASSTGQARGYTF,TRBD1,-,TRBJ1-2,TRBV28
TGTGCCAGCAGCTCCCAGGGAGATACGCAGTATTTT,CASSSQGDTQYF,-,-,TRBJ2-3,TRBV7-2
TGTGCCAGCAGTTACTCGAGGGGAATCTATGGCTACACCTTC,CASSYSRGIYGYTF,-,-,TRBJ1-2,TRBV6-5
TGTGCCAGCAACGACAGGGGAACGGCCTACGAGCAGTACTTC,CASNDRGTAYEQYF,TRBD1,-,TRBJ2-7,TRBV6-6
TGTGCCACCAAAAGGGGGGGACAGGGCCACGAGCAGTACTTC,CATKRGGQGHEQYF,TRBD1,-,TRBJ2-7,TRBV6-5
TGTGCCAGCAGTTTAAGGCCAGACTCCTACGAGCAGTACTTC,CASSLRPDSYEQYF,-,-,TRBJ2-7,TRBV27
TGCAGCGTTCACCGGGACGGGGATGGATACGAGCAGTACTTC,CSVHRDGDGYEQYF,-,once,TRBJ2-7,TRBV29-1
TGTGCCACCACGACAGGGATTTGGGGGGACACTGAAGCTTTCTTT,CATTTGIWGDTEAFF,TRBD1,-,TRBJ1-1,TRBV19
TGCGCCAGCAGCTTGAGAGACGGGAACACCGGGGAGCTGTTTTTT,CASSLRDGNTGELFF,-,-,TRBJ2-2,TRBV5-1
TGTGCCAGCAGCTGGGGGCGGGAGACCCAGTACTTC,CASSWGRETQYF,-,-,TRBJ2-5,TRBV2
TGTGCCAGCAGTCCAGTGGACAGGGGGTACGAAAAACTGTTTTTT,CASSPVDRGYEKLFF,TRBD1,few,TRBJ1-4,TRBV28
TGTGCCAGCAGTTCCCCGGGACTAGCGGGAGGGGCTAGAGAGACCCAGTACTTC,CASSSPGLAGGARETQYF,TRBD2,-,TRBJ2-5,TRBV7-9
TGTGCCAGTAGAATCCCCGGGGGGGGTGAAGCTTTCTTT,CASRIPGGGEAFF,-,-,TRBJ1-1,TRBV19
TGTGCCAGCAGCTCGACTAGCGGAGGCAATGAGCAGTTCTTC,CASSSTSGGNEQFF,TRBD2,-,TRBJ2-1,TRBV7-3
TGTGCCAGCAGTGTACGGGACGGCTACACCTTC,CASSVRDGYTF,-,-,TRBJ1-2,TRBV6-1
TGTGCCAGCGGGGGGATGAACACCTCTAACTATGGCTACACCTTC,CASGGMNTSNYGYTF,-,once,TRBJ1-2,TRBV21-1
TGTGCCAGCAGTCAGGACAGAGGCCCCACAGATACGCAGTATTTT,CASSQDRGPTDTQYF,-,-,TRBJ2-3,TRBV6-1
TGTGCCAGTAGTGCTCCGAACACCGGGGAGCTGTTTTTT,CASSAPNTGELFF,-,-,TRBJ2-2,TRBV19
TGTGCCAGCAGCTTATTACCCGACACTGAAGCTTTCTTT,CASSLLPDTEAFF,-,-,TRBJ1-1,TRBV7-3
TGTGCCAGTAGTATAGGAAACTTGAACACTGAAGCTTTCTTT,CASSIGNLNTEAFF,-,-,TRBJ1-1,TRBV19